This TCR beta chain was sequenced for a study of early T cells in non-severe SARS-CoV-2 infection. On the study more broadly: RNA in bulk from unsorted whole blood was sequenced, and chains were unpaired. Study-wide points: The matching step, a VDJdb search, favored anti-spike CD8 responses and missed private and CD4 specificities.

The TCR library protocol attached unique molecular identifiers to the individual cDNA molecules. TCRdb redid the calling of the 5' RACE reads with MiXCR, one entry per CDR3 protein. The table records 27,000 or so distinct CDR3 sequences, 2.9% of them present only once. The CDR3 runs 15 residues. Per the germline V gene, CDR1 is SNHLY and CDR2 is FYNNEI. V was pared by 6 bases and J by 2 bases, with 13 bases between. This clonotype was seen ten or more times. Antigen: not known. This receptor was obtained from an adult who was a healthcare worker with PCR-confirmed SARS-CoV-2 infection or an uninfected control (not recorded which). Sequenced material: whole blood. This sequence joins TRBV2 and TRBJ1-4; D is unresolved. This CDR3 reads CASRLPGRTNEKLFF. The CDR3 bases are TGTGCCAGCAGGCTACCGGGCCGGACTAATGAAAAACTGTTTTTT.